Given below is one T cell receptor (beta chain) in context. Using RNA transcripts as the source, TCR beta CDR3 regions were amplified. Using the HTBI primer set, a first-round RT-PCR was run on the TCR CDR3. TCRdb processed the multiplex PCR reads anew with MiXCR; each CDR3 protein has one entry. The sample records fewer than 350,000 distinct CDR3 sequences, roughly 15% being singletons. CDR3 length: 12 residues. Trimming removed 3 bases from V and 6 bases from J, with 9 bases in between. The germline CDR1 and CDR2 sequences are KGHSH and LQKENI. The data were obtained in a study of T cells in Graves' hyperthyroidism and ophthalmopathy. Background on the study: Any treatment followed the collection of peripheral blood at initial diagnosis.

The source is a woman in her fifties or sixties with Graves' hyperthyroidism that later progressed to Graves' ophthalmopathy. Sample: blood. The rearrangement links TRBV18 to TRBJ2-7, with D perhaps TRBD1 (6 bases). The CDR3 loop is CASSPTGTEQYF. CDR3 sequence (DNA): TGTGCCAGCTCACCCACAGGGACCGAGCAGTACTTC.